This T cell receptor beta chain was recorded in a study of OX40 agonist ivuxolimab in advanced cancers. For the study at large: Patients in the trial were receiving intravenous ivuxolimab every 2 weeks, at doses of 0.01 to 10 mg/kg.

Study observations and caveats: At 0.1 to 3.0 mg/kg, CD4+ and CD8+ blood T cells expanded clonally by week 6.

This clone was observed a single time. Antigen unknown. TCRdb's table, derived via immunoSEQ multiplex PCR, lists solely in-frame clones and lacks some. The table lists under 70,000 clones, around 87% of them singletons. Germline V CDR1 and CDR2: SGHRS, YFSETQ. V dropped 4 bases and J dropped 0 bases, with 11 bases sitting between them. This CDR3 contains 14 residues. The chain is built from TRBV5-1 and TRBJ2-7, with D unclear. The receptor's source is an adult with an advanced solid tumor such as melanoma, head and neck, liver or kidney cancer. Sequences were derived from CD4+ or CD8+ T cells sorted from blood, sampled in a trial of the OX40 agonist ivuxolimab. CDR3 in DNA: TGCGCCAGCAGCGCCGGGCTGGCCTCCTACGAGCAGTACTTC. The encoded protein is CASSAGLASYEQYF. Combining the CDR3 with reference TRBV5-1 and TRBJ2-7 gives the whole variable domain KAGVTQTPRYLIKTRGQQVTLSCSPISGHRSVSWYQQTPGQGLQFLFEYFSETQRNKGNFPGRFSGRQFSNSRSEMNVSTLELGDSALYLCASSAGLASYEQYFGPGTRLTVT.